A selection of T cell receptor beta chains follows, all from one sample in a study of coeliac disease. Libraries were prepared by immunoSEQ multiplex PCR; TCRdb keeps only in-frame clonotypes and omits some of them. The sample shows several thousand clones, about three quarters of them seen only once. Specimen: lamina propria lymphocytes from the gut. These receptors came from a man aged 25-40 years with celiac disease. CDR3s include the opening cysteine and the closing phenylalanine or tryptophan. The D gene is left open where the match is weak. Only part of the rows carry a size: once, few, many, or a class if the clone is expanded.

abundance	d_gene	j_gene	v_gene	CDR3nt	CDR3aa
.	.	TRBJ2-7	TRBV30	TGTGCCTGGATGGTCTCAGGCGGGTCGGACGAGCAGTACTTC	CAWMVSGGSDEQYF
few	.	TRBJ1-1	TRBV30	TGTGCCTGGAGTGCCTACCTGAATGTGGACACTAAAGCTTTCTTT	CAWSAYLNVDTKAFF
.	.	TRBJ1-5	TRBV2	TGTGCCAGCAGAGATATCGGGACAAGGGGCTCATTGCAGCCCCAGCATTTT	CASRDIGTRGSLQPQHF
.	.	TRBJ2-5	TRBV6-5	TGTGCCAGCAGTTACCGACTAAGCGAGACCCAGTACTTC	CASSYRLSETQYF
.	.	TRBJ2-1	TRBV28	TGTGCCAGCAGTTTCGGGCGGGTTGAGCAGTTCTTC	CASSFGRVEQFF
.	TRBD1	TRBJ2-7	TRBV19	TGTGCCAGTAGTCTGGGGACAGGGAGCACTGTCTACGAGCAGTACTTC	CASSLGTGSTVYEQYF
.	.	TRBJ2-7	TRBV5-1	TGCGCCAGCAGCAGTGACAGTAACGAGCAGTACTTC	CASSSDSNEQYF
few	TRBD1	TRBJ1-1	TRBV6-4	TGTGCCAGCAGACCGGCCTTCGACAGGGATGGCACTAAAGCTTTCTTT	CASRPAFDRDGTKAFF
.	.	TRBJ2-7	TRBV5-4	TGTGCCAGCAGCTTGGAGCCCGGTTTCTACGAGCAGTACTTC	CASSLEPGFYEQYF
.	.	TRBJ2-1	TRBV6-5	TGTGCCAGCAGGTTAGCGGAGGGCGCCTACAATGAGCAGTTCTTC	CASRLAEGAYNEQFF
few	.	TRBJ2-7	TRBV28	TGTGCCAGCAGTTTAGTTGGCGGGGATTACGAGCAGTACTTC	CASSLVGGDYEQYF
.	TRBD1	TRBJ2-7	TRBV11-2	TGTGCCAGCACCGGGGGGACAGGGGATTACTACGAGCAGTACTTC	CASTGGTGDYYEQYF
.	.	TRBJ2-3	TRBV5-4	TGTGCCAGCAGCTTGGAACAGCACGTAGATACGCAGTATTTT	CASSLEQHVDTQYF
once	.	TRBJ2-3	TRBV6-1	TGTGCCAGCCACCCCAGCGGCACAGATACGCAGTATTTT	CASHPSGTDTQYF
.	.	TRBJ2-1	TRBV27	TGTGCCAGCAGTTTCGGTCTCGGCGGTGAGCAGTTCTTC	CASSFGLGGEQFF
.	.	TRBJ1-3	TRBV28	TGTGCCAGCAGTTCCTTCCCCTCTGGAAACACCATATATTTT	CASSSFPSGNTIYF
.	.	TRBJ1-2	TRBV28	TGTGCCAGCAGTGCCCCAGGAGGGGATGGCTACACCTTC	CASSAPGGDGYTF
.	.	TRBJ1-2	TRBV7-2	TGTGCCAGCAGCTTAGACGTGGGGGCCACCTCGGGCTACACCTTC	CASSLDVGATSGYTF
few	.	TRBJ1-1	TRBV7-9	TGTGCCAGCAGCTTATACCGGGGGGCGAACACTGAAGCTTTCTTT	CASSLYRGANTEAFF
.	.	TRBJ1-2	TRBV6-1	TGTGCCAGCAGTGAAGCATACAGGCCCCCCTATGGCTACACCTTC	CASSEAYRPPYGYTF
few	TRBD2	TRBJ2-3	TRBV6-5	TGTGCCAGCAGTTACTCTAGTTCGGGAGGTCCAGATACGCAGTATTTT	CASSYSSSGGPDTQYF
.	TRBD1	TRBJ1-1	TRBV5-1	TGCGCCAGCAGCTCCCGACAGGGGTTGTGGGGTAACACTGAAGCTTTCTTT	CASSSRQGLWGNTEAFF
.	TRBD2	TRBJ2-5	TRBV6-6	TGTGCCAGCAGTGCGACTAGCGGGGGGGCCTGGGAGACCCAGTACTTC	CASSATSGGAWETQYF
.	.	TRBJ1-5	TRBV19	TGTGCCAGTAGGGGCATGTATCAGCCCCAGCATTTT	CASRGMYQPQHF
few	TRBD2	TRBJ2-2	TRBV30	TGTGCCTGGAGTACTAGCGGGGGAAGCACCGGGGAGCTGTTTTTT	CAWSTSGGSTGELFF
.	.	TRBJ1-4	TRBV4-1	TGCGCCAGCAGCTCTCCCTTTGGGCAGGCAACTAATGAAAAACTGTTTTTT	CASSSPFGQATNEKLFF
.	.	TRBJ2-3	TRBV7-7	TGTGCCAGCAGCTTAGGGACCGGGGGTCGCACAGATACGCAGTATTTT	CASSLGTGGRTDTQYF
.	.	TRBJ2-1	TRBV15	TGTGCCACCAGCAGAGATCTTGGGGGGAGCAGCTACAATGGGCAGTTCTTC	CATSRDLGGSSYNGQFF
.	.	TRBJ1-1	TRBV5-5	TGTGCCAGCAGCTTGGCTTTCAACACTGCCGTCATGAACACTAAAGCTTTCTTT	CASSLAFNTAVMNTKAFF
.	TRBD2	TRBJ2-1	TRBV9	TGTGCCAGCAGCTCCCGGGGACTAGCGGGAGATTGGGGAAATGAGCAGTTCTTC	CASSSRGLAGDWGNEQFF
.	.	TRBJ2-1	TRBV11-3	TGTGCCAGCAGCTTACCGGGATTAAACAATGAGCAGTTCTTC	CASSLPGLNNEQFF
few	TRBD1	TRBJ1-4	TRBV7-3	TGTGCCAGCAGCGAGACGGGACAGGATCCTAAACTGTTTTTT	CASSETGQDPKLFF
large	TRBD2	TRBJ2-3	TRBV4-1	TGCGCCAGCAGCCAAGAGATGAGCGGGGGCCTGGGGAATACGCAGTATTTT	CASSQEMSGGLGNTQYF
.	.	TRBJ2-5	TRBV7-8	TGTGCCAGCAGCTTAGGGACTTCGCAAGAGACCCAGTACTTC	CASSLGTSQETQYF
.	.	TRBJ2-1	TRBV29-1	TGCAGCGTTGAATCAGGTCCCCGATACAATGAGCAGTTCTTC	CSVESGPRYNEQFF
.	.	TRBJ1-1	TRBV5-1	TGCGCCAGCAGCTTCCAGGGGATGGGTAGCACTGAAGCTTTCTTT	CASSFQGMGSTEAFF
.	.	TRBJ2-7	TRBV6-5	TGTGCCAGCAGTTACGGGGCCTTAAGCTCCTACGAGCAGTACTTC	CASSYGALSSYEQYF
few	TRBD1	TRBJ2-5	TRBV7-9	TGTGCCAGCACCCGACAGGGCGAGACCCAGTACTTC	CASTRQGETQYF
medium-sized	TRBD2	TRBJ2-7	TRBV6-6	TGTGCCAGCATGGTAGCGGGAGGTACTCCGGAGGACGAGCAGTACTTC	CASMVAGGTPEDEQYF
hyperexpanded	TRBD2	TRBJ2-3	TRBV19	TGTGCCAGTAGTTCGACTAGCGGGAGTCTTATGAAGCAGTATTTT	CASSSTSGSLMKQYF
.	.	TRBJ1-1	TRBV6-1	TGTGCCAGCAGTGAATCGATCTTTCAAGCAGCTTTCTTT	CASSESIFQAAFF
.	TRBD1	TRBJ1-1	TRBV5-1	TGCGCCAGCAGCTGGGGGACAGGGGGAGATGCTTTCTTT	CASSWGTGGDAFF
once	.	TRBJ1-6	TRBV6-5	TGTGCCAGCAGTTACTCGCGATCCAATTCACCCCTCCACTTT	CASSYSRSNSPLHF
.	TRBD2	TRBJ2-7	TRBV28	TGTGCCAGCAGTTTTGCTAGCGGGATTAGCGAGCAGTACTTC	CASSFASGISEQYF
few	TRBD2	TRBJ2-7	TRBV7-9	TGTGCCAGCAGCTTCGCCGGGAGGGCCCAGGAGCAGTACTTC	CASSFAGRAQEQYF
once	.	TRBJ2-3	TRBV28	TGTGCCAGCAGTCTCCAGGGGCACACAGATACGCAGTATTTT	CASSLQGHTDTQYF
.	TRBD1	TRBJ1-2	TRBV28	TGTGCCAGCAGAACCGGGACAGCGAATAACTATGGCTACACCTTC	CASRTGTANNYGYTF
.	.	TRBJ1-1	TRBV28	TGTGCCAGCACAACGGCAGGACTCATGAACACTGAAGCTTTCTTT	CASTTAGLMNTEAFF
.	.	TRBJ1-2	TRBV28	TGTGCCAGCAGTCCCCAGAGGGACTATGGCTACACCTTC	CASSPQRDYGYTF
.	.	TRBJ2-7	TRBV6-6	TGTGCCAGCAGTTTCCCGGACAGCGAGCAGTACTTC	CASSFPDSEQYF
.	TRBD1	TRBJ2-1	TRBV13	TGTGCCAGCAGCGGCGAAAGGACAGGGGGGAACAATGAGCAGTTCTTC	CASSGERTGGNNEQFF
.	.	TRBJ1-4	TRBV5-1	TGCGCCAGCAGCTTAGGACAGTCAACTAATGAAAAACTGTTTTTT	CASSLGQSTNEKLFF